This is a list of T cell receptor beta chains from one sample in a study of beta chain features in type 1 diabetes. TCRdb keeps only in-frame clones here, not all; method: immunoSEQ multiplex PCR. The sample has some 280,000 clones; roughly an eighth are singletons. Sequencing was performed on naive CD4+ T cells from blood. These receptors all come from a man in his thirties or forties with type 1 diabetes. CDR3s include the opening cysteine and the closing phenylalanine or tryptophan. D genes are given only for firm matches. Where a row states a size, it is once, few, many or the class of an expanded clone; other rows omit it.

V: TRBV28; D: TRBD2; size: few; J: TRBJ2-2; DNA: TGTGCCAGCAGTTTAGACTGGCTAGCGGCCACCGGGGAGCTGTTTTTT; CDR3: CASSLDWLAATGELFF
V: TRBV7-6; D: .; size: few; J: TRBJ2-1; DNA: TGTGCCAGCAGCTTGGGACTCTACAATGAGCAGTTCTTC; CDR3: CASSLGLYNEQFF
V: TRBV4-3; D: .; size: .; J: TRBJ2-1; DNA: TGCGCCAGCAGCAACCGACTTGACAATGAGCAGTTCTTC; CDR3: CASSNRLDNEQFF
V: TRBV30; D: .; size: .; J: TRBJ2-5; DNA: TGTGCCTGGAGTAGTAGCGCCCGGGAGACCCAGTACTTC; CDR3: CAWSSSARETQYF
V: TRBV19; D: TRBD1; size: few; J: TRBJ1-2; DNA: TGTGCCAGTAGTTCGCGCCGAGGGACAGGGGAGGGCTACACCTTC; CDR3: CASSSRRGTGEGYTF
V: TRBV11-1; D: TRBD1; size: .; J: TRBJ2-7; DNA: TGTGCCAGCAGCCACAGACAGGGGAGCTCCTACGAGCAGTACTTC; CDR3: CASSHRQGSSYEQYF
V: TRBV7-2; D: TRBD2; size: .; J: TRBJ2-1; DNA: TGTGCCAGCAGCTTAGTGGCTAGCGGGAGACACTACAATGAGCAGTTCTTC; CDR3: CASSLVASGRHYNEQFF
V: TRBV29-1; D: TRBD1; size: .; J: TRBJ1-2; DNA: TGCAGAGTAACCGGGACAGGGGGTGGCTACACCTTC; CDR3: CRVTGTGGGYTF
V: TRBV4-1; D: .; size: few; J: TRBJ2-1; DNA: TGCGCCAGCAGCCAAGGGACCGTCGGGAGCGATGAGCAGTTCTTC; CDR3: CASSQGTVGSDEQFF
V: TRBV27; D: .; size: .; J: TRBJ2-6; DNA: TGTGCCATCGGGCCCCCCAGGGGTTCTGGGGCCAACGTCCTGACTTTC; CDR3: CAIGPPRGSGANVLTF
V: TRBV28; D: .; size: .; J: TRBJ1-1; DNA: TGTGCCAGCAGGACAGAACTAAACACTGAAGCTTTCTTT; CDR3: CASRTELNTEAFF
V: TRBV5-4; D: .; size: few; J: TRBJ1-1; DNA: TGTGCCAGCAGCTCGACAGTCGTGAACACTGAAGCTTTCTTT; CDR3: CASSSTVVNTEAFF
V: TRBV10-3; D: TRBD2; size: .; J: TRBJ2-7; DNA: TGTGCCATCAGTGAGAATCCCAGCGGGAGTTTGTCCGAGCAGTACTTC; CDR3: CAISENPSGSLSEQYF
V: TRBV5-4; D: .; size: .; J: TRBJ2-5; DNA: TGTGCCAGCAGCGGGCCCAGGGGAGAGACCCAGTACTTC; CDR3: CASSGPRGETQYF
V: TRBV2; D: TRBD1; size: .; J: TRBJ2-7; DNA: TGTGCCAGCAGGGGCAGGGGGAGCGAGCAGTACTTC; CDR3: CASRGRGSEQYF
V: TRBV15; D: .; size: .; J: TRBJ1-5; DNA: TGTGCCACCAGCAAAGACAGGATCAGCAATCAGCCCCAGCATTTT; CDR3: CATSKDRISNQPQHF
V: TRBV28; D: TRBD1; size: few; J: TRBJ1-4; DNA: TGTGCCAGCAGTTCGTGGGACCGGGACAGGGCGGAAAAACTGTTTTTT; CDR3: CASSSWDRDRAEKLFF
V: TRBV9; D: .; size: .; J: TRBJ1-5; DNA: TGTGCCAGCAGCGTAGGAGGGTATAGCAATCAGCCCCAGCATTTT; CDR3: CASSVGGYSNQPQHF
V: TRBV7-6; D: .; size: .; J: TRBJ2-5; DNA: TGTGCCAGCAGCTTACTCCCGGGAGTAGAGACCCAGTACTTC; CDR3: CASSLLPGVETQYF
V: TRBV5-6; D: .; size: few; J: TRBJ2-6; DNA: TGTGCCAGCAGCTTAGACACCTCTGGGGCCAACGTCCTGACTTTC; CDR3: CASSLDTSGANVLTF
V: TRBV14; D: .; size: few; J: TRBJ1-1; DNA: TGTGCCAGCAGCCTGCAAGCGAACACTGAAGCTTTCTTT; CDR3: CASSLQANTEAFF
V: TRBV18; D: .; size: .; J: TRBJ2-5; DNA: TGTGCCAGCTCACCGACAGACAGTTTTAAAGAGACCCAGTACTTC; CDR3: CASSPTDSFKETQYF
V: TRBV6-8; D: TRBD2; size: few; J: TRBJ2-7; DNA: TGTGCCAGCACTTCTAGCGGGAGGGCCTACGAGCAGTACTTC; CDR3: CASTSSGRAYEQYF
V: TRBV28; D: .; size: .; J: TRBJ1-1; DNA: TGTGCCAGCAGTTTGGTAGGATTGAACAGTGAAGCTTTCTTT; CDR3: CASSLVGLNSEAFF
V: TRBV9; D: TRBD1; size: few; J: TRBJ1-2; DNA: TGTGCCAGCAGCCGGGACAGCTATGGCTACACCTTC; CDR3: CASSRDSYGYTF
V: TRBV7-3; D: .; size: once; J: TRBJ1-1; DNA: TGTGCCAGCAGCGAACAGGGAAACACTGAAGCTTTCTTT; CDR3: CASSEQGNTEAFF
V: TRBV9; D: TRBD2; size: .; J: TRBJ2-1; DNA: TGTGCCAGCAGCGTTGCTAGCGGGAGAAATGAGCAGTTCTTC; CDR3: CASSVASGRNEQFF
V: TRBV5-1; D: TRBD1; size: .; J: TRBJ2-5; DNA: TGCGCCAGCAGCTATTCCTCGGGACAGGGAGTAGAGACCCAGTACTTC; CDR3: CASSYSSGQGVETQYF